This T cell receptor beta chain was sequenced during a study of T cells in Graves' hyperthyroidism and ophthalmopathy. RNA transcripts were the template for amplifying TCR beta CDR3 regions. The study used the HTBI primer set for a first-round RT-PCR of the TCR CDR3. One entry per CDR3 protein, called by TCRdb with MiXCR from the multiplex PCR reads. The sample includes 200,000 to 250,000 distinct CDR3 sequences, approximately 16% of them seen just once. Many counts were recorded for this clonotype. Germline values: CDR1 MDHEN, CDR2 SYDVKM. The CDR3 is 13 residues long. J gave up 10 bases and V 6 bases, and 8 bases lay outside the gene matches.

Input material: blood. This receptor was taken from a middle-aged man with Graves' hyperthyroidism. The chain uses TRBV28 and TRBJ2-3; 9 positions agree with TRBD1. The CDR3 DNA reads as TGTGCCAGCAGGGGGACAGGGACCGTAGCGCAGTATTTT. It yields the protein CASRGTGTVAQYF. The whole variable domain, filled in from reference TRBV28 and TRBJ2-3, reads DVKVTQSSRYLVKRTGEKVFLECVQDMDHENMFWYRQDPGLGLRLIYFSYDVKMKEKGDIPEGYSVSREKKERFSLILESASTNQTSMYLCASRGTGTVAQYFGPGTRLTVL.